This T cell receptor (beta chain) was captured in a study of neurological immune-mediated disorders. Findings of the study overall: Expansion of TCR clones was greatest in HTLV-1-associated myelopathy and smallest in multiple sclerosis, where it fell below that of healthy controls. A possible signature appeared as one related-CDR3 cluster, in which phylogenetic grouping placed the repertoires of 18 of 34 multiple sclerosis patients.

The unsorted libraries originated from 2 million PBMCs kept at -80 C. The CDR3 runs to 12 residues. The V and J ends lost 6 bases and 6 bases respectively, with 10 bases between them. This clonotype appeared many times. What it recognizes is unknown. Synthesis of cDNA was carried out by template-switch 5'RACE. The reaction used 10-nucleotide random UMIs. TCRdb reprocessed the 5' RACE reads via MiXCR and lists one record per CDR3 protein. The sample holds tens of thousands of distinct CDR3 sequences, just over 2.5% seen once. This TCR was sampled from a woman under 40 with multiple sclerosis. The V call is TRBV12-3 or TRBV12-4, the J call TRBJ2-3, with D perhaps TRBD2 (5 bases). Sequences were obtained from PBMCs. The CDR3 spells CASRPSGDTQYF. CDR3 sequence (DNA): TGTGCCAGCAGGCCGTCGGGGGATACGCAGTATTTT.